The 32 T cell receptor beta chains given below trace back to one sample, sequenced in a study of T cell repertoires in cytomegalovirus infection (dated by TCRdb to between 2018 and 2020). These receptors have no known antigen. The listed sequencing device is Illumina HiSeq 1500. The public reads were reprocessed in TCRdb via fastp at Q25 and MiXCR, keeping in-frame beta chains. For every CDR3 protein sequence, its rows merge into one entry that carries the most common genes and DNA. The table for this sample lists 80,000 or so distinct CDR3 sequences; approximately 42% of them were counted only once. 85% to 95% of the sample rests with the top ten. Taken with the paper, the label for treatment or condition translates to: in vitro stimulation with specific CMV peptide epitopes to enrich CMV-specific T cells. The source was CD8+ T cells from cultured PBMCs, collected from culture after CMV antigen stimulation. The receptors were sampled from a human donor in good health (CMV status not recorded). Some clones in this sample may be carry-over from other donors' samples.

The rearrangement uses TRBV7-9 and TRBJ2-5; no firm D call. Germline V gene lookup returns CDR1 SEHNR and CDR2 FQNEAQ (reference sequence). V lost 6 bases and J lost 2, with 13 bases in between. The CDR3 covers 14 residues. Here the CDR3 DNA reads TGTGCCAGCAGTTACCTTGACATACAAGAGACCCAGTACTTC. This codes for CASSYLDIQETQYF.

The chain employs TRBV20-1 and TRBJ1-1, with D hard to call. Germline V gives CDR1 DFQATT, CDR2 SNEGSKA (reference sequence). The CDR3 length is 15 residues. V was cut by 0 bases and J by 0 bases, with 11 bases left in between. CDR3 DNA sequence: TGCAGTGCTAGAGATAGTGAGGTACTGAACACTGAAGCTTTCTTT. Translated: CSARDSEVLNTEAFF.

CDR3 sequence reads: CASSFGTGAHYGYTF. The CDR3 region has the DNA TGTGCCAGCAGTTTCGGGACAGGGGCTCACTATGGCTACACCTTC. The rearrangement links TRBV12-3 or TRBV12-4 to TRBJ1-2, with TRBD1 matching over 10 bases. The CDR3 has 15 residues. The V segment lost 3 bases and the J segment 3 bases; nucleotides outside the gene matches: 4.

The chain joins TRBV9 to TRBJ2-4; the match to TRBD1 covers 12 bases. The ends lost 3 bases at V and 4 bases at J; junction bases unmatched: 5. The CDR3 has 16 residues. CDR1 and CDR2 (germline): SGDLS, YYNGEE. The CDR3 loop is CASSARDRGLKNIQYF. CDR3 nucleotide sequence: TGTGCCAGCAGCGCCCGGGACAGGGGGCTGAAAAACATTCAGTACTTC. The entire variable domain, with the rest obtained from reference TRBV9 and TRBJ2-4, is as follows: DSGVTQTPKHLITATGQRVTLRCSPRSGDLSVYWYQQSLDQGLQFLIQYYNGEERAKGNILERFSAQQFPDLHSELNLSSLELGDSALYFCASSARDRGLKNIQYFGAGTRLSVL.

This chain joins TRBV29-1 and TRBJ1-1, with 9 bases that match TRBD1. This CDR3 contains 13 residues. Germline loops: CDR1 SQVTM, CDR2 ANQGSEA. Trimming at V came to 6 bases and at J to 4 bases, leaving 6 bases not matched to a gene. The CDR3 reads CSVGTGIGTEAFF. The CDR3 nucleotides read TGCAGCGTGGGGACAGGGATCGGCACTGAAGCTTTCTTT.

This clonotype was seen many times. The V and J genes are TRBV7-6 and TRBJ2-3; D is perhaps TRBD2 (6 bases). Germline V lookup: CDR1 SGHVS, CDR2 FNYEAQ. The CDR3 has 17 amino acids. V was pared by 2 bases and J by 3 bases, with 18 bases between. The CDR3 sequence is CASSLRPGESRTDTQYF. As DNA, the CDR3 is TGTGCCAGCAGCTTAAGGCCGGGGGAGTCTAGGACAGATACGCAGTATTTT.

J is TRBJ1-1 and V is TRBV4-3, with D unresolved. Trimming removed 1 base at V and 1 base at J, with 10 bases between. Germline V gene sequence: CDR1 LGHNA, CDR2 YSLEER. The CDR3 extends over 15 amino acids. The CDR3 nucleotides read TGCGCCAGCAGCCAAGTGGCAGACGGGAACACTGAAGCTTTCTTT. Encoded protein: CASSQVADGNTEAFF.

This chain's CDR3 is CASILFAGGYQETQYF. Here the CDR3 DNA reads TGTGCCAGCATTCTATTTGCAGGGGGCTACCAAGAGACCCAGTACTTC. This chain joins TRBV6-5 and TRBJ2-5, with 8 bases fitting TRBD1. Germline CDR1 and CDR2: MNHEY and SVGAGI. The CDR3 is 16 residues long. Unmatched junction bases numbered 10, after V lost 7 bases and J lost 0 bases.

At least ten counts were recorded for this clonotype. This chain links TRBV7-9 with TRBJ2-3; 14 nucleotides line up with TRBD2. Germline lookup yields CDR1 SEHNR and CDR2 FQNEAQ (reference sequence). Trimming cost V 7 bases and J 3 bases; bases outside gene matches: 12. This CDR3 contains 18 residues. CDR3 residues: CASNPATSGGALTDTQYF. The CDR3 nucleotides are TGTGCCAGCAACCCGGCGACTAGCGGGGGGGCCTTGACAGATACGCAGTATTTT.

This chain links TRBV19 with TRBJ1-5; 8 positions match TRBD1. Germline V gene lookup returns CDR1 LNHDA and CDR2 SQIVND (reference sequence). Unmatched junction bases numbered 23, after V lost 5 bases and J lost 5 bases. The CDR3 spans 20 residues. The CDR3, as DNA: TGTGCCAGTAGTCCCGACTCGGACAGGGCCGGTATTGTCGCGGATCAGCCCCAGCATTTT. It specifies CASSPDSDRAGIVADQPQHF.

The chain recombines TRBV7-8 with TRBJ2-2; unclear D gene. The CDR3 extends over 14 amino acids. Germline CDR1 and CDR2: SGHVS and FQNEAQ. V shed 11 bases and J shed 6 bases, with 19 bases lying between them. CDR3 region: CAAGGSDLPGELFF. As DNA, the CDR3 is TGTGCCGCTGGCGGCAGCGACCTTCCCGGGGAGCTGTTTTTT.

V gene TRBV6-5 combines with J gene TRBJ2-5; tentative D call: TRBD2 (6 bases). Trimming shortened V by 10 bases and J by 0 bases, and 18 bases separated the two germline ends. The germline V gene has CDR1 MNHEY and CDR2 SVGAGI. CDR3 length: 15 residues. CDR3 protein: CATRWASEYQETQYF. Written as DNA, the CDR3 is TGTGCCACCCGTTGGGCTAGCGAGTACCAAGAGACCCAGTACTTC.

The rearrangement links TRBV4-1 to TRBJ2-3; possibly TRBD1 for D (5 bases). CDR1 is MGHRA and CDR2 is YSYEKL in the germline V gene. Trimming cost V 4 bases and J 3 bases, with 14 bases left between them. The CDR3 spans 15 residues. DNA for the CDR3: TGCGCCAGCAGCCGCTCGCTAGGGGCAACAGATACGCAGTATTTT. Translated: CASSRSLGATDTQYF.

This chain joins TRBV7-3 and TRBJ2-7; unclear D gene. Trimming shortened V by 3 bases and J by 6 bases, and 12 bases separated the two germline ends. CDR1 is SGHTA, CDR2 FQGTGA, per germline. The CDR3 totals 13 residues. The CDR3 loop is CASSFNLPPEQYF. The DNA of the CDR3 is TGTGCCAGCAGCTTCAACCTCCCCCCCGAGCAGTACTTC.

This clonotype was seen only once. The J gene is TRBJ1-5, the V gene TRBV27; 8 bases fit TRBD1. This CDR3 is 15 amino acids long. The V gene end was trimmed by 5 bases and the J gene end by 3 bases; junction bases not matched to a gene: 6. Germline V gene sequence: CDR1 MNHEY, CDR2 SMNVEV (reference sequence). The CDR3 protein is CASSPRTGYNQPQHF. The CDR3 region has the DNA TGTGCCAGCAGTCCGCGGACAGGGTACAATCAGCCCCAGCATTTT.

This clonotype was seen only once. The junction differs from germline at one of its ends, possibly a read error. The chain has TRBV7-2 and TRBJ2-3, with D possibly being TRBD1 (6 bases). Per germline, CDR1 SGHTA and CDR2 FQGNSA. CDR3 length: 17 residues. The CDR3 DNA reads TGTGCCAGCAGCTTACCCCCGACAGGCTACAGCACAGATACGCAGTGTTTT. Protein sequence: CASSLPPTGYSTDTQCF.

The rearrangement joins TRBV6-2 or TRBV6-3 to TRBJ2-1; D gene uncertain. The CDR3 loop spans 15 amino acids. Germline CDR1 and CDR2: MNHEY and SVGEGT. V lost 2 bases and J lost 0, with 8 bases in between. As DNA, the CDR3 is TGTGCCAGCAGTTACATTCGTTTCTCCTACAATGAGCAGTTCTTC. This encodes CASSYIRFSYNEQFF.

This CDR3 is CSARVFQEPYNEQFF. CDR3 sequence (DNA): TGCAGTGCTAGAGTTTTCCAGGAACCGTACAATGAGCAGTTCTTC. This rearrangement joins TRBV20-1 to TRBJ2-1; D ambiguous. This CDR3 spans 15 amino acids. From germline, CDR1 is DFQATT and CDR2 SNEGSKA (reference sequence). Trimming removed 1 base from V and 4 bases from J, with 14 bases in between.

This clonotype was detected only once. Written as DNA, the CDR3 is TGTGCCAGCAGACCCGGGACAGGGGACTCCTACGAGCAGTACTTC. Protein product: CASRPGTGDSYEQYF. The chain links TRBV5-4 to TRBJ2-7, with TRBD1 matching 10 bases. The J segment lost 0 bases and the V segment lost 5 bases, leaving 5 bases of the junction unmatched. Germline V gene data show CDR1 as SGHNT and CDR2 as YYREEE (reference sequence). The CDR3 has 15 residues.

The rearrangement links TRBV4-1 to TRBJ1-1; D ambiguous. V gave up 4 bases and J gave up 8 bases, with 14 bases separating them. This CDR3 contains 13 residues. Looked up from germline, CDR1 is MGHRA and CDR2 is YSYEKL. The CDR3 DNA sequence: TGCGCCAGCAGCCTGCCGGGCGCGGGGGAAGCTTTCTTT. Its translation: CASSLPGAGEAFF.

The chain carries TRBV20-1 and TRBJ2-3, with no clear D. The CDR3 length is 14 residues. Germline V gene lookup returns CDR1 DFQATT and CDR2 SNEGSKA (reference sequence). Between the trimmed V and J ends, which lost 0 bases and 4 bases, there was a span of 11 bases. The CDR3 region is CSAREGLGADTQYF. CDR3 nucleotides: TGCAGTGCTAGAGAAGGGTTGGGTGCAGATACGCAGTATTTT.

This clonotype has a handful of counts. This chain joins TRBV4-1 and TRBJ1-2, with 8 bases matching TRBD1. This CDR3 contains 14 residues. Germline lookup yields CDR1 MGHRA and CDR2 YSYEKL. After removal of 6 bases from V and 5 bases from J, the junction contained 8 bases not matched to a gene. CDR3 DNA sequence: TGCGCCAGCAGTTCCGACAGGGGCTCTTATGGCTACACCTTC. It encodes CASSSDRGSYGYTF.

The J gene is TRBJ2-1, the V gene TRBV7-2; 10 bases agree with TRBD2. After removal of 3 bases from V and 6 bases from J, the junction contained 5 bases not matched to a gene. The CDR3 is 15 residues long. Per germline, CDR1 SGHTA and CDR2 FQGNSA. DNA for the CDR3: TGTGCCAGCAGCTTCCTAGCGGGGGAACTCAATGAGCAGTTCTTC. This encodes CASSFLAGELNEQFF.

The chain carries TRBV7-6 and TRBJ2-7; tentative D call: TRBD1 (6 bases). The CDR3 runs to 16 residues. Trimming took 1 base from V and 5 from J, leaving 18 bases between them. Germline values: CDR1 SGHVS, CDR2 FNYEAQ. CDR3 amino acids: CASSLGHGGRSNEQYF. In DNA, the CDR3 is TGTGCCAGCAGCTTAGGCCATGGGGGCAGGTCTAACGAGCAGTACTTC.

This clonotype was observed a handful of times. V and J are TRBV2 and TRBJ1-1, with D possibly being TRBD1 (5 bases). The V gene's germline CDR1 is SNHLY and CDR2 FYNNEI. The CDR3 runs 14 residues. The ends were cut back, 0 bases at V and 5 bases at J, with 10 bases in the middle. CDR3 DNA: TGTGCCAGCAGTGAAGCAGGCAGGGATACTGAAGCTTTCTTT. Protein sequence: CASSEAGRDTEAFF. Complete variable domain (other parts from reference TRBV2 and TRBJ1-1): EPEVTQTPSHQVTQMGQEVILRCVPISNHLYFYWYRQILGQKVEFLVSFYNNEISEKSEIFDDQFSVERPDGSNFTLKIRSTKLEDSAMYFCASSEAGRDTEAFFGQGTRLTVV.

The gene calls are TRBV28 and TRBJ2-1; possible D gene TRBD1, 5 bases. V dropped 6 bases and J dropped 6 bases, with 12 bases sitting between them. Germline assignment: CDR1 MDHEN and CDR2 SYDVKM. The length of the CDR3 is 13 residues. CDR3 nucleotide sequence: TGTGCCAGCAGCCAGCGACAGTCCAATGAGCAGTTCTTC. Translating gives CASSQRQSNEQFF.

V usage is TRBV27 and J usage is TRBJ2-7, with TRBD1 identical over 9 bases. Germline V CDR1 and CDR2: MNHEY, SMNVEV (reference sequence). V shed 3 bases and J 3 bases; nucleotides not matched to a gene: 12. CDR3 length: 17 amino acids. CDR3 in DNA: TGTGCCAGCAGTTTCTATCCCGGGACAGGGATCGGCTACGAGCAGTACTTC. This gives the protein CASSFYPGTGIGYEQYF.

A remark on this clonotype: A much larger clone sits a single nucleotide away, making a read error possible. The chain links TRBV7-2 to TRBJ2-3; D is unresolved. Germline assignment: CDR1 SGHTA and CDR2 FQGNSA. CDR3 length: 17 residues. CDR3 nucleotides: TGTGCCAGCAGCTTAACCCCGCTAGAAGAAGACACAGAAACGCAGTATTTT. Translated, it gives CASSLTPLEEDTETQYF.

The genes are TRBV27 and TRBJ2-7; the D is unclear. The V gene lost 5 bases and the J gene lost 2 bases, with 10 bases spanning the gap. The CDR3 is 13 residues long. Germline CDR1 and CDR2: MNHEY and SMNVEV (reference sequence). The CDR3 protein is CASSLGPPYEQYF. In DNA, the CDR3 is TGTGCCAGCAGTCTCGGGCCCCCCTACGAGCAGTACTTC.

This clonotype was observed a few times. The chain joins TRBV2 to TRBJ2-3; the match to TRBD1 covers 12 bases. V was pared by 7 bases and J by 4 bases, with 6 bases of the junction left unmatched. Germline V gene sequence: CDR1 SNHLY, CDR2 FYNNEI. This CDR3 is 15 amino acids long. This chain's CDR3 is CASKRDRGLPDTQYF. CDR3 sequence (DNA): TGTGCCAGCAAGCGGGACAGGGGGCTCCCAGATACGCAGTATTTT.

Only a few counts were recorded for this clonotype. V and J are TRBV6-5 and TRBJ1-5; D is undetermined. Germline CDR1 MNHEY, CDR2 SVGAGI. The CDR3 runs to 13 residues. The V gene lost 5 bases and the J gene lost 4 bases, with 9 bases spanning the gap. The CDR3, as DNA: TGTGCCAGCAGTCTTATCCAGAATCAGCCCCAGCATTTT. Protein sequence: CASSLIQNQPQHF.

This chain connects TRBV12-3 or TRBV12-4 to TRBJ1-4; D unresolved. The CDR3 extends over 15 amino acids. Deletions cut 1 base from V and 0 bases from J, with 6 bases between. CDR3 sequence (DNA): TGTGCCAGCAGTTTAGGGGCAGCAACTAATGAAAAACTGTTTTTT. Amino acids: CASSLGAATNEKLFF.